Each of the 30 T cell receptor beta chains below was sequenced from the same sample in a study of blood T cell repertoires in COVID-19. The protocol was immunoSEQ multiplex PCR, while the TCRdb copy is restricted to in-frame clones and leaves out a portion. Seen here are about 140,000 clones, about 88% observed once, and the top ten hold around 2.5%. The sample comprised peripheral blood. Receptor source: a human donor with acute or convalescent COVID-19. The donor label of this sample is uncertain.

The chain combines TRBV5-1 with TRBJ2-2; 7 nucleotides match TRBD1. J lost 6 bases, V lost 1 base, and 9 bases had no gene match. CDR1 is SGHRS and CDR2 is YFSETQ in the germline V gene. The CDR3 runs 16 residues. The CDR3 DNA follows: TGCGCCAGCAGCTTGATAGCAGGGGGTGAGGCCGGGGAGCTGTTTTTT. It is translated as CASSLIAGGEAGELFF.

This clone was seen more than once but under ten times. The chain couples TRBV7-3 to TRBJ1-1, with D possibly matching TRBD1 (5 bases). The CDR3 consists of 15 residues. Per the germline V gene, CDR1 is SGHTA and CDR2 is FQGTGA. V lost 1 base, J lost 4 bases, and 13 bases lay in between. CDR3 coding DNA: TGTGCCAGCAGCTTAAGGCTGAAGGGGATCACTGAAGCTTTCTTT. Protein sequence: CASSLRLKGITEAFF.

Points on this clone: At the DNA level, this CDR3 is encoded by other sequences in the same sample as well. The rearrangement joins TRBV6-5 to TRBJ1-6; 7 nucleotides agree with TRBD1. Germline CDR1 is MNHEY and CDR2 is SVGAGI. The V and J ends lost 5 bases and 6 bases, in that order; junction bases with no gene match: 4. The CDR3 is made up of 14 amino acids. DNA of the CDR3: TGTGCCAGCAGTCCCAGACAGGGTAATTCACCCCTCCACTTT. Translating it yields CASSPRQGNSPLHF.

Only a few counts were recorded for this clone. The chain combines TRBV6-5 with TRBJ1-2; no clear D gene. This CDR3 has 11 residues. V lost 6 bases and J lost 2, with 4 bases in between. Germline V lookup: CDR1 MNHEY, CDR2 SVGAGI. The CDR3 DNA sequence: TGTGCCAGCAGACAGAACTATGGCTACACCTTC. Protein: CASRQNYGYTF.

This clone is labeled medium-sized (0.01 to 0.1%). The CDR3 reads CASSPQGLESEQYV. As DNA, the CDR3 is TGTGCCAGCAGCCCACAGGGGCTGGAAAGCGAGCAGTACGTC. V gene TRBV5-4 combines with J gene TRBJ2-7, with TRBD1 identical over 7 bases. Germline-derived CDR1 and CDR2 are SGHNT and YYREEE (reference sequence). V was pared by 4 bases and J by 6 bases, with 10 bases of the junction left unmatched. The CDR3 extends over 14 amino acids.

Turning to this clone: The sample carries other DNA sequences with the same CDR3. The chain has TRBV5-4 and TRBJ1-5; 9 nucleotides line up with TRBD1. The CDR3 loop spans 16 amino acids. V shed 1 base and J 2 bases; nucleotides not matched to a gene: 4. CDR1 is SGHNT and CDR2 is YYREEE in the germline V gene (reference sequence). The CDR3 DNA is TGTGCCAGCAGCTTGACAGGGGGCGCCGGCAATCAGCCCCAGCATTTT. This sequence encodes CASSLTGGAGNQPQHF.

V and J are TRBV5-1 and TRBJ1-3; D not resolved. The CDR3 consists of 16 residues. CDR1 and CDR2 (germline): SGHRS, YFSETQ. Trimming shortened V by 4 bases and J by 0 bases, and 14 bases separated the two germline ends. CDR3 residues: CASSPTVGSSGNTIYF. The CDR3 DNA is TGCGCCAGCAGCCCAACTGTGGGGAGCTCTGGAAACACCATATATTTT.

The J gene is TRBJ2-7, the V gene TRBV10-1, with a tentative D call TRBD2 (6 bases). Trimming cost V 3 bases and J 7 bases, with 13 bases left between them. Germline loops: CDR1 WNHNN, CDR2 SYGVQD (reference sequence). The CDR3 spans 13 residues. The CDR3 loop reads CASSEGGKGEQYV. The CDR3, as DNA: TGCGCCAGCAGTGAAGGCGGGAAGGGTGAGCAGTACGTC.

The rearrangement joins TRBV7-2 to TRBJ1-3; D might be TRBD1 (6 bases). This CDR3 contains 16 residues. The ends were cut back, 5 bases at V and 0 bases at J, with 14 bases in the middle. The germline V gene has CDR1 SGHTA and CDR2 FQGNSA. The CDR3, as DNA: TGTGCCAGCAGCAAAAACAGGGAGCTCTCTGGAAACACCATATATTTT. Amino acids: CASSKNRELSGNTIYF.

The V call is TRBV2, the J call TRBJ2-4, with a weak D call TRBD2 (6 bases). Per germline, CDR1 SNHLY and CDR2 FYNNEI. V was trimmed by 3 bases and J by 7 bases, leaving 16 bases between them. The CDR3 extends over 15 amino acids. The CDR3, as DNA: TGTGCCAGCAGTGACCGGGAGTCCCGCGGGAACATTCAGTACTTC. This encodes CASSDRESRGNIQYF.

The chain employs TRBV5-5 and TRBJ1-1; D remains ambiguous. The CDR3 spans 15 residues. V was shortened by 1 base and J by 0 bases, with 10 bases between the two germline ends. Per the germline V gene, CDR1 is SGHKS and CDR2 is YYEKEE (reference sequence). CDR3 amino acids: CASSLYLEMNTEAFF. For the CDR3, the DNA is TGTGCCAGCAGCTTGTACCTGGAGATGAACACTGAAGCTTTCTTT.

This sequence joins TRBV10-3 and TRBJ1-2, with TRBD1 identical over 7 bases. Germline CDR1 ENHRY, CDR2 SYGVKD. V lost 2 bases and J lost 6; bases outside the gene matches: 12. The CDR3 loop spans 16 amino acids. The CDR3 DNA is TGTGCCATCAGTGAGGTTGGTGGCAGGGGGTACGATGGCTACACCTTC. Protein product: CAISEVGGRGYDGYTF.

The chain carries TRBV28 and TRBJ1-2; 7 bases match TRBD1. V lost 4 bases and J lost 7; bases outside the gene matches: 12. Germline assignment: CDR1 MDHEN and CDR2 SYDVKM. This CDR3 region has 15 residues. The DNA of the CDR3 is TGTGCCAGCAGTTCCCCCCTCCGACAGGGCGGTGGCTACACCTTC. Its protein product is CASSSPLRQGGGYTF.

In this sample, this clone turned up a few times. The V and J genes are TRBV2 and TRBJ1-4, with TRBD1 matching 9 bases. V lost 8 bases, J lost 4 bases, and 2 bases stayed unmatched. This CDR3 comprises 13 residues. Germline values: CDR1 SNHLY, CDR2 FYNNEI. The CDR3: CASAGQGNEKLFF. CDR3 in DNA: TGTGCCAGCGCGGGACAGGGTAATGAAAAACTGTTTTTT.

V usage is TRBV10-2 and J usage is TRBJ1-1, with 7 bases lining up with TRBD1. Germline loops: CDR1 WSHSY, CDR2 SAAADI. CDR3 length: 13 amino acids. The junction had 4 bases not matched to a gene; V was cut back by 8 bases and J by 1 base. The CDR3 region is CASLTGSNTEAFF. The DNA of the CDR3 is TGCGCCAGCCTGACAGGGTCGAACACTGAAGCTTTCTTT.

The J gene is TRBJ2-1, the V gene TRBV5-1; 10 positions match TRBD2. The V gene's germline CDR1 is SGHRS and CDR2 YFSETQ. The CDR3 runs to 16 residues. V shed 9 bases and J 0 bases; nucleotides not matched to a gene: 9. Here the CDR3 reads CATSLAGSSSYNEQFF. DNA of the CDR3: TGCGCCACTTCACTAGCGGGGTCGAGCTCCTACAATGAGCAGTTCTTC. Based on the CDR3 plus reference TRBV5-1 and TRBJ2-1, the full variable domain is KAGVTQTPRYLIKTRGQQVTLSCSPISGHRSVSWYQQTPGQGLQFLFEYFSETQRNKGNFPGRFSGRQFSNSRSEMNVSTLELGDSALYLCATSLAGSSSYNEQFFGPGTRLTVL.

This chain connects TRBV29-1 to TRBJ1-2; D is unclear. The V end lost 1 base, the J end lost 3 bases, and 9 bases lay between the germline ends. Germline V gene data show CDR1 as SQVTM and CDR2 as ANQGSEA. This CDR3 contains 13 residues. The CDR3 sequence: CSVEVPRDYGYTF. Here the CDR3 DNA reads TGCAGCGTTGAAGTGCCGAGGGACTATGGCTACACCTTC.

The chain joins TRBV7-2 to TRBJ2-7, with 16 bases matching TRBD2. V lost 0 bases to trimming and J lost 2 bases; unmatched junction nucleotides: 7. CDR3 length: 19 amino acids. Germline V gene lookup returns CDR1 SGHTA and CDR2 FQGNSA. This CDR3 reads CASSLAGTSGGGFTYEQYF. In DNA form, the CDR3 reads TGTGCCAGCAGCTTAGCTGGGACTAGCGGGGGGGGCTTTACCTACGAGCAGTACTTC. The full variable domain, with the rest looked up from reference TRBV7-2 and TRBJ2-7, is GAGVSQSPSNKVTEKGKDVELRCDPISGHTALYWYRQSLGQGLEFLIYFQGNSAPDKSGLPSDRFSAERTGGSVSTLTIQRTQQEDSAVYLCASSLAGTSGGGFTYEQYFGPGTRLTVT.

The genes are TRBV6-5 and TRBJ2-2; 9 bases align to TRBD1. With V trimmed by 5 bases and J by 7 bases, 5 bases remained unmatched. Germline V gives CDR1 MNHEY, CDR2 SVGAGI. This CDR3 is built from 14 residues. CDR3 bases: TGTGCCAGCAGTACATGGACAGGGGACGGGGAGCTGTTTTTT. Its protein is CASSTWTGDGELFF.

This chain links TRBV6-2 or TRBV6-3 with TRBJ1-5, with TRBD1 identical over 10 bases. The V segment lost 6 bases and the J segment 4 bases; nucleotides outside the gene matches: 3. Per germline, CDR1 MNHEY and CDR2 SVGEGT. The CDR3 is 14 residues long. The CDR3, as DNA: TGTGCCAGCAGCAGGACAGGGGGAAATCAGCCCCAGCATTTT. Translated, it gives CASSRTGGNQPQHF.

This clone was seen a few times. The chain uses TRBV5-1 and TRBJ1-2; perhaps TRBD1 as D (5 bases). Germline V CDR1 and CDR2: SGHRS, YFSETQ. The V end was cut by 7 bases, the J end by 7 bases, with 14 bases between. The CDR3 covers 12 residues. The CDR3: CASGQGMGGYTF. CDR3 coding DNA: TGCGCCAGCGGCCAGGGCATGGGTGGCTACACCTTC.

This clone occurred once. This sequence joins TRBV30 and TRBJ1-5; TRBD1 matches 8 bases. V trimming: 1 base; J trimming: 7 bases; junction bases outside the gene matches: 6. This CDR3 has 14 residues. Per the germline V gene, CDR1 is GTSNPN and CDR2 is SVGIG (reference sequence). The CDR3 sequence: CAWSANRGVQPQHF. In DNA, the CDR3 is TGTGCCTGGAGTGCCAACAGGGGGGTGCAGCCCCAGCATTTT.

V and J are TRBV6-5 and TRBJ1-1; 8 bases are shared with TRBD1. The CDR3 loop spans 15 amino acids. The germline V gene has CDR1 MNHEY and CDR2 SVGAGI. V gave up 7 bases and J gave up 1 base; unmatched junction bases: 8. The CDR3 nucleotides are TGTGCCAGCAAAGTCAGGGGGCAGGGGAACACTGAAGCTTTCTTT. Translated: CASKVRGQGNTEAFF.

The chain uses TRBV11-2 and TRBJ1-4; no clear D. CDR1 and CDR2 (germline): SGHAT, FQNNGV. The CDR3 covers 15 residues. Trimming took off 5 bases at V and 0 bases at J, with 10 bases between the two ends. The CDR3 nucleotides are TGTGCCAGCAGCACACGTAAGACAACTAATGAAAAACTGTTTTTT. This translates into CASSTRKTTNEKLFF.

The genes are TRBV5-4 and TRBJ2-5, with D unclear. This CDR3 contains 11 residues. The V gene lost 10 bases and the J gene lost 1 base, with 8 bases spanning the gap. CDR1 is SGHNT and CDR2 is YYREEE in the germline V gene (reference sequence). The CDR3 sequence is CAWQAQETQYF. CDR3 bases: TGTGCCTGGCAGGCCCAAGAGACCCAGTACTTC.

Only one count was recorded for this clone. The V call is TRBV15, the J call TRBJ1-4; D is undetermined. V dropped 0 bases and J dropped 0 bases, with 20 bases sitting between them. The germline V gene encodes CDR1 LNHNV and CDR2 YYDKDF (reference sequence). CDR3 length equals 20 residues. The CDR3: CATSRDRLTGTRATNEKLFF. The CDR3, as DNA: TGTGCCACCAGCAGAGATCGGCTGACGGGAACCCGAGCAACTAATGAAAAACTGTTTTTT.

The CDR3 DNA reads TGTGCCAGCAGCTTGAGGGACTATATCCGGAATGAGCAGTTCTTC. This codes for CASSLRDYIRNEQFF. This chain links TRBV5-8 with TRBJ2-1, with 7 positions matching TRBD2. V lost 1 base, J lost 7 bases, and 8 bases stayed unmatched. Germline V lookup: CDR1 SGHTS, CDR2 YDEGEE. The CDR3 contains 15 residues.

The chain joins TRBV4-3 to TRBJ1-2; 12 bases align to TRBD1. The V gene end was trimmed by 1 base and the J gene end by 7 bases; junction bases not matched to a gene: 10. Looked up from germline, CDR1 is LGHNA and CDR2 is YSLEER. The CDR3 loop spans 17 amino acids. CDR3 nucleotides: TGCGCCAGCAGCCAAGGCCTCCCGGGACAGGGGGCTTTTGGCTACACCTTC. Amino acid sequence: CASSQGLPGQGAFGYTF.

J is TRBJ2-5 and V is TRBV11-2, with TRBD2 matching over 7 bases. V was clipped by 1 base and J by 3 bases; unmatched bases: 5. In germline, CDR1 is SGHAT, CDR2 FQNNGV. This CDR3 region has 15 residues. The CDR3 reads CASSLVGGGEETQYF. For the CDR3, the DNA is TGTGCCAGCAGCTTAGTCGGGGGAGGGGAAGAGACCCAGTACTTC. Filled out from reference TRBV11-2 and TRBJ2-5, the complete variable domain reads EAGVAQSPRYKIIEKRQSVAFWCNPISGHATLYWYQQILGQGPKLLIQFQNNGVVDDSQLPKDRFSAERLKGVDSTLKIQPAKLEDSAVYLCASSLVGGGEETQYFGPGTRLLVL.

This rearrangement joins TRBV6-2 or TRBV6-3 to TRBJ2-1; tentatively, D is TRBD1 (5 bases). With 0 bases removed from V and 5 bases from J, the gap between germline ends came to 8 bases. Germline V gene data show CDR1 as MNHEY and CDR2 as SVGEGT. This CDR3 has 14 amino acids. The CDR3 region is CASSYSGHNNEQFF. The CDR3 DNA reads TGTGCCAGCAGTTACTCCGGACACAACAATGAGCAGTTCTTC.